This note documents a single TCR beta chain sequence. Antigen: not known. Synthetic spike-ins, TCR analog templates, were added into each PCR. The data were produced by immunoSEQ multiplex PCR, yet TCRdb's version contains in-frame clones alone and is incomplete. This table holds around 57,000 clones, approximately 75% found once. Described time point: pretreatment peripheral blood. Locally advanced or metastatic urothelial carcinoma affected all patients. Losses at the gene ends were 5 bases for V and 8 bases for J; bases not matched to a gene: 11. The CDR3 runs to 17 residues. CDR1 is SEHNR, CDR2 FQNEAQ, per germline (reference sequence). These data belong to a study of PD-L1 blockade in urothelial cancer. Study-level background: Samples of blood were analyzed 3 weeks (second dose) and 6 weeks after treatment start. Study observations and caveats: Expansion of tumor-associated blood clones at 3 weeks was greater in durable-benefit patients.

The TCR originated in a man between 65 and 85 years old with urothelial cancer. The chain joins TRBV7-9 to TRBJ2-1, with 14 bases matching TRBD2. The source material was PBMCs, sampled around atezolizumab (anti-PD-L1) treatment. CDR3 in DNA: TGTGCCAGCAGCCCCCGACTAGCGGGAGGGCCAATGGATGAGCAGTTCTTC. This codes for CASSPRLAGGPMDEQFF.